This TCR beta chain was sequenced during a study of T cells in Graves' hyperthyroidism and ophthalmopathy (dated by TCRdb to the late 2010s). Looking at the study overall: Peripheral blood samples were taken at initial diagnosis, before any treatment was given. A discovery cohort of about 96 patients, 43 with Graves' ophthalmopathy and under 60 with stable Graves' hyperthyroidism, was used to find distinguishing TCR V-J signatures. Prospective prediction of ophthalmopathy was tested in an independent validation cohort of 18 to 20 hyperthyroidism patients and some 17 patients who later progressed to ophthalmopathy. The roughly 99 discovery patients were divided at random into training and test sets in a 7:3 ratio. The study also compared thyroid tissue and blood T-cell repertoires from several Graves' hyperthyroidism patients. Following sampling, methimazole starting at 30 mg daily was given to hyperthyroidism patients, and high-dose intravenous methylprednisolone was given to ophthalmopathy patients. TCR Vbeta CDR3 sequencing of roughly 140 peripheral blood samples (over 40 ophthalmopathy, 70 to 85 hyperthyroidism and roughly 17 progressor patients) is reported in the paper.

Ophthalmopathy patients had moderately to severely active disease, with a Clinical Activity Score of 3 or more, a NOSPECS grade of 4 or more, and a disease duration of less than 3 months. The study excluded patients with uncontrolled infections, other autoimmune diseases, pregnancy or lactation. Diagnoses relied on clinical symptoms, serum thyroxine and TRAb, thyroid ultrasound and orbital computed tomography. PBMCs were separated from 7.5 to 10 ml of fresh peripheral blood using Ficoll-Paque density gradient centrifugation. Trizol reagent was used to extract total RNA, and RNA quality was then checked on an Agilent 2100 Bioanalyzer. Inclusive of the bounding cysteine and phenylalanine, the CDR3 is 14 residues long. Solely the CDR3 DNA is kept, with 42 bases framed from the first base. Trimming takes 3 bases from V and 8 bases from J, and the germline ends sit 13 bases apart. The CDR1 and CDR2 encoded by the germline V gene are SGHAT and FQNNGV.

In regard to this clonotype: Its antigen remains unidentified. Base qualities were left out, and no much larger clone turns up one base away.

Here is what the overall study found, with its caveats: No statistical method was used to set the sample size in advance, and investigators knew the group allocation. In cross-validation, a model built on a 13 V-J signature told ophthalmopathy apart from stable hyperthyroidism with approximately 91% sensitivity and around 84% specificity, and in testing the same model reached 80%/75%. Most expanded thyroid clonotypes (frequency above 0.001) were also detected in blood, suggesting blood repertoires may reflect thyroid immune responses. In validation, the model predicted progression to ophthalmopathy a median of roughly 6.5 months before onset, with over 60% sensitivity and 72.22% specificity.

The TCR beta CDR3 regions were amplified from RNA transcripts. The TCR CDR3 was subjected to a first round of RT-PCR using the HTBI primer set and the Qiagen OneStep RT-PCR kit. Libraries were constructed in a second round of multiplex PCR, after which size selection and purification were performed. The libraries were sequenced on an Illumina HiSeq2000 using paired-end 100 bp reads. The authors processed their data as follows. SOAPnuke was used to process the raw data, removing reads that contained adapters or uncalled bases, had a mean Phred below 15, or lacked an exact match to the constant primer or identifier. High-quality paired reads were merged with COPE v1.2.5, and unique nucleotide sequences were defined as clonotypes. Clonotypes were aligned to IMGT TRBV, TRBD and TRBJ reference segments using MiTCR v1.1. Only V-J combinations with frequency above 0.0001, covering roughly 99% of repertoires, were analysed. A TCS score was defined as the ratio between F50 (clonal expansion) and ExV (chaos), using BLOSUM62-based TCRdist between CDR3 peptides within each V-J. Welch's t-statistics and random forest reduced some 510 V-J features to roughly 13, which were used in a naive Bayes classifier (R e1071). The public sequencing data were trimmed at Q25 with fastp and processed into clonotypes with MiXCR by TCRdb, which kept only in-frame beta chains. Identical CDR3 protein sequences are pooled into one entry, listed with their most common genes and DNA. None of the V and J calls come from the authors' own analysis; TCRdb made them. The sample records 490,000 or so distinct CDR3 sequences, around 16% of which are singletons. Clones ranked in the top ten supply roughly 29% of the sample.

Rearrangement joined TRBV11-2 to TRBJ1-4; the D gene is perhaps TRBD1, on 5 matching bases. Sample: blood. The receptor comes from a woman between 25 and 40 years old with Graves' ophthalmopathy. The CDR3 sequence is CASSFRQWGEKLFF. The sequence in DNA is TGTGCCAGCAGCTTTAGACAGTGGGGGGAAAAACTGTTTTTT. The entire variable domain, with the stretches around the CDR3 drawn from the reference TRBV11-2 and TRBJ1-4 proteins, is EAGVAQSPRYKIIEKRQSVAFWCNPISGHATLYWYQQILGQGPKLLIQFQNNGVVDDSQLPKDRFSAERLKGVDSTLKIQPAKLEDSAVYLCASSFRQWGEKLFFGSGTQLSVL.